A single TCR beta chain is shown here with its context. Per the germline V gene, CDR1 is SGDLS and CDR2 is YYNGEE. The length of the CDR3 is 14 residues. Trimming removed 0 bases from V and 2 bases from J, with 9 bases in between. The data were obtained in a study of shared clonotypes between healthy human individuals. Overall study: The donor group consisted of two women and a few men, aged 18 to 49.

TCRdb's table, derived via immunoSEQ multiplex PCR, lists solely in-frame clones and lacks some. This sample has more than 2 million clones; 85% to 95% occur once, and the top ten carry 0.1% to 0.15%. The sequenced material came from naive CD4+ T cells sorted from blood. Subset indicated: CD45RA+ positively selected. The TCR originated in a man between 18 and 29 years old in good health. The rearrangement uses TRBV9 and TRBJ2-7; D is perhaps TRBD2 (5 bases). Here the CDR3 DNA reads TGTGCCAGCAGCGTAGATCTAGCCACCTACGAGCAGTACTTC. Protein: CASSVDLATYEQYF.